This T cell receptor (beta chain) was found in a study of shared clonotypes between healthy human individuals. Measured with immunoSEQ multiplex PCR; TCRdb has only the in-frame clones, and not every one. The data contain 2 million to 2.5 million clones, 85% to 95% of them seen just once; the ten biggest clones take up 1.5% to 2%. CD45RO negativity and positive selection for CCR7 defined naive CD8 cells, a population that excluded terminally differentiated effector memory CD45RA+ cells. The source of this sequence is a man aged 18 to 29 in good health. Some clones in this sample may be carry-over from other donors' samples. Sequencing input: naive CD8+ T cells from PBMCs.

The CDR3 nucleotides are TGTGCCATACAGACTGGTGGAGCAGATACGCAGTATTTT. Encoded protein: CAIQTGGADTQYF. The chain joins TRBV28 to TRBJ2-3; D is unclear. V shed 10 bases and J shed 4 bases, with 15 bases lying between them. This CDR3 comprises 13 residues. In germline, CDR1 is MDHEN, CDR2 SYDVKM.